The clone carrying this T cell receptor (beta chain) has only one observation. The sample is drawn from a study of blood T cell repertoires in COVID-19. Study as a whole: Specimens from acute and convalescent COVID-19 originated in the United States, Italy and Spain. PBMCs, B-cell-depleted T cells, or T cells provided the cDNA or gDNA that made up the material.

Trimming took off 2 bases at V and 4 bases at J, with 12 bases between the two ends. Germline-derived CDR1 and CDR2 are SGHTA and FQGNSA. The CDR3 extends over 15 amino acids. Original analysis: Cell counts per sample came from amplifying reference gene primers. Profiled with immunoSEQ multiplex PCR; TCRdb holds only in-frame clones, not every one. From that table come the V and J calls and clone size; the DNA was used to work out D and trimming. The data hold 200,000 or so clones, with about four fifths observed a single time. The chain couples TRBV7-2 to TRBJ2-1; the D gene is possibly TRBD1 (5 bases). This clonotype was obtained from a woman in her 30s who had recovered from COVID-19. Sequencing was carried out using peripheral blood. CDR3 DNA sequence: TGTGCCAGCAGCTTATTGTCAGGGCGTTACAATGAGCAGTTCTTC. It yields the protein CASSLLSGRYNEQFF.